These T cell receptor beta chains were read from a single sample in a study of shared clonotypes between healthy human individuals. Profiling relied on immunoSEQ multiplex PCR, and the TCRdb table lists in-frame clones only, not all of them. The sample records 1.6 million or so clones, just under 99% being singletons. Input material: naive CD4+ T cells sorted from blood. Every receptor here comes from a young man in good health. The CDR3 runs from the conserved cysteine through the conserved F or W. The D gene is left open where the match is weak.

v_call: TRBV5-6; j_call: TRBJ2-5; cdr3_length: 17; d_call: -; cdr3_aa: CASSATISSVPQETQYF
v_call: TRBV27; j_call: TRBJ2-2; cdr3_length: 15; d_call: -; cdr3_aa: CATAVGGANTGELFF
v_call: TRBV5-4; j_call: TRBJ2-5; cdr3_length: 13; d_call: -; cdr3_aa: CASSTVVGETQYF
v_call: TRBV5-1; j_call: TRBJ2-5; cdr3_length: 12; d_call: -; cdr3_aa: CASTSDLETQYF
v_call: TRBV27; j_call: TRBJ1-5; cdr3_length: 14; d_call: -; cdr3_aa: CASNNDSGGQPQHF
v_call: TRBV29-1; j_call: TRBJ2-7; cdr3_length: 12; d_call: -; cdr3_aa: CSVEDPLGQSSF
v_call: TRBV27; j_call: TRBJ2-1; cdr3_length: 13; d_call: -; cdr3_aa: CASQRSAYNEQFF
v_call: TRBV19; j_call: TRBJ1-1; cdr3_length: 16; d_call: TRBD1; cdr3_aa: CASSHRGSFRATEAFF
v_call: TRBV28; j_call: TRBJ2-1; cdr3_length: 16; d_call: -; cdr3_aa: CASSLWTESSYNEQFF
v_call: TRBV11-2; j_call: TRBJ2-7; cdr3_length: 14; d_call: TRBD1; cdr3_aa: CASSPGTGGNEQYF
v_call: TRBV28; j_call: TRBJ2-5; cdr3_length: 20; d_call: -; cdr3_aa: CASSTRVFGPTVGLGETQYF